These 14 T cell receptor beta chains share one sample of origin, sequenced in a study of blood T cell repertoires in COVID-19. Sequenced by immunoSEQ multiplex PCR; TCRdb stores in-frame clones only, minus some. This table holds more than 95,000 clones, roughly 80% found once. Sequenced material: peripheral blood. These receptors all come from a woman older than 75 with acute or convalescent COVID-19.

This chain uses TRBV30 with TRBJ2-3, with 7 bases aligning to TRBD2. The CDR3 has 15 residues. The germline gives CDR1 GTSNPN, CDR2 SVGIG (reference sequence). The V gene end was trimmed by 1 base and the J gene end by 0 bases; junction bases not matched to a gene: 4. Written as DNA, the CDR3 is TGTGCCTGGAGTGGCACTAGCGTGAGCACAGATACGCAGTATTTT. Translated: CAWSGTSVSTDTQYF.

The chain carries TRBV3-1 (or the pseudogene TRBV3-2) and TRBJ1-6, with a tentative D call TRBD1 (6 bases). There are 15 residues in the CDR3. Trimming took off 4 bases at V and 6 bases at J, with 13 bases between the two ends. Per germline, CDR1 LGHDT and CDR2 YNNKEL (reference sequence). The CDR3 spells CASSRTTGLNSPLHF. CDR3 nucleotide sequence: TGTGCCAGCAGCCGAACGACAGGCCTTAATTCACCCCTCCACTTT.

This chain joins TRBV4-1 and TRBJ2-7, with D possibly being TRBD1 (5 bases). Trimming shortened V by 4 bases and J by 2 bases, and 12 bases separated the two germline ends. Looked up from germline, CDR1 is MGHRA and CDR2 is YSYEKL. This CDR3 has 14 residues. CDR3 coding DNA: TGCGCCAGCAGCCCCAGGGCGGTGACCTACGAGCAGTACTTC. Translating gives CASSPRAVTYEQYF.

The CDR3 sequence is CASSQDAAQLYGYTF. CDR3 bases: TGTGCCAGCAGCCAAGATGCGGCCCAACTCTATGGCTACACCTTC. The rearrangement joins TRBV3-1 (or the pseudogene TRBV3-2) to TRBJ1-2; no clear D gene. Looked up from germline, CDR1 is LGHDT and CDR2 is YNNKEL (reference sequence). V lost 0 bases and J 4 bases, leaving 12 bases between the germline ends. The CDR3 is 15 amino acids.

This chain joins TRBV30 and TRBJ1-1, with no clear D. Trimming removed 3 bases at V and 2 bases at J, with 13 bases between. Germline CDR1 reads GTSNPN; CDR2 reads SVGIG (reference sequence). This CDR3 region has 14 residues. The CDR3 DNA reads TGTGCCTGGAGCAACGACATCGAAAACACTGAAGCTTTCTTT. Translation gives CAWSNDIENTEAFF.

The genes are TRBV5-5 and TRBJ2-2; TRBD2 is a possible D gene (6 bases). The CDR3 has 16 residues. The V gene's germline CDR1 is SGHKS and CDR2 YYEKEE (reference sequence). Trimming removed 1 base at V and 2 bases at J, with 12 bases between. This chain's CDR3 is CASSLFGGVNTGELFF. CDR3 bases: TGTGCCAGCAGCTTGTTCGGCGGGGTTAACACCGGGGAGCTGTTTTTT.

This rearrangement joins TRBV12-5 to TRBJ1-1; TRBD1 is a possible D gene (5 bases). V shed 7 bases and J shed 4 bases, with 16 bases lying between them. The V gene's germline CDR1 is LGHNT and CDR2 FRNRAP. This CDR3 has 14 residues. The CDR3 protein is CASVLTGGITEAFF. The CDR3 nucleotides read TGTGCTAGTGTTCTTACAGGAGGGATCACTGAAGCTTTCTTT.

The chain carries TRBV28 and TRBJ1-2; D not certain. Germline CDR1 MDHEN, CDR2 SYDVKM. Trimming shortened V by 7 bases and J by 1 base, and 16 bases separated the two germline ends. The CDR3 extends over 15 amino acids. In DNA form, the CDR3 reads TGTGCCAGCACCCAACCCGACGGGGTTAACTATGGCTACACCTTC. Translated: CASTQPDGVNYGYTF.

The V gene is TRBV6-5, the J gene TRBJ2-7; 10 bases line up with TRBD1. The CDR3 is made up of 15 amino acids. The germline V gene has CDR1 MNHEY and CDR2 SVGAGI. J was trimmed by 3 bases and V by 7 bases; bases with no gene match: 9. CDR3 nucleotides: TGTGCCAGCACCCTTACCGGGACAGGGGTCTACGAGCAGTACTTC. Translating gives CASTLTGTGVYEQYF.

Written as DNA, the CDR3 is TGTGCCAGCAGCCCACGACAGGGGCCGTATGGCTACACCTTC. Protein: CASSPRQGPYGYTF. V usage is TRBV3-1 (or the pseudogene TRBV3-2) and J usage is TRBJ1-2, with 8 positions matching TRBD1. Unmatched junction bases numbered 6, after V lost 4 bases and J lost 5 bases. The germline CDR1 and CDR2 sequences are LGHDT and YNNKEL (reference sequence). The CDR3 is 14 residues long.

This chain joins TRBV10-3 and TRBJ2-5; a weak D match, TRBD1 (6 bases). Trimming removed 2 bases at V and 2 bases at J, with 12 bases between. The CDR3 has 15 amino acids. Germline CDR1 and CDR2: ENHRY and SYGVKD. CDR3 amino acids: CAISEGQGQQETQYF. The CDR3 nucleotides read TGTGCCATCAGTGAGGGTCAGGGGCAACAAGAGACCCAGTACTTC.

V is TRBV6-6 and J is TRBJ2-7; D not certain. V was cut by 6 bases and J by 9 bases, with 12 bases left in between. From germline, CDR1 is MNHNY and CDR2 SVGAGI (reference sequence). The CDR3 has 11 amino acids. CDR3 sequence: CASSTSRRQYV. The CDR3 DNA is TGTGCCAGCAGCACCTCTCGTAGGCAGTACGTC.

This chain joins TRBV9 and TRBJ2-1, with 7 bases fitting TRBD1. Germline CDR1 and CDR2: SGDLS and YYNGEE. V trimming: 4 bases; J trimming: 7 bases; junction bases outside the gene matches: 8. This CDR3 has 14 residues. CDR3 loop: CASSLGGVTNEQFF. As DNA, the CDR3 is TGTGCCAGCAGCTTAGGGGGCGTTACAAATGAGCAGTTCTTC.

V usage is TRBV11-2 and J usage is TRBJ1-6, with D unclear. The CDR3 has 14 amino acids. Trimming took off 1 base at V and 9 bases at J, with 10 bases between the two ends. CDR1 is SGHAT, CDR2 FQNNGV, per germline. The CDR3 region is CASSLGGSSSPLHF. CDR3 coding DNA: TGTGCCAGCAGCTTAGGAGGCAGTAGTTCACCCCTCCACTTT. The whole variable domain, filled in from reference TRBV11-2 and TRBJ1-6, reads EAGVAQSPRYKIIEKRQSVAFWCNPISGHATLYWYQQILGQGPKLLIQFQNNGVVDDSQLPKDRFSAERLKGVDSTLKIQPAKLEDSAVYLCASSLGGSSSPLHFGNGTRLTVT.